Detailed here is one T cell receptor (beta chain). The antigen is unknown. Unique molecular identifiers were built into the TCR beta cDNA libraries. Some 500,000 cDNA molecules were obtained per 1 to 10 million input T cells. TCRdb recomputed calls from the PCR reads with MiXCR, one row per CDR3 protein. The data hold approximately 660,000 distinct CDR3 sequences, with roughly three fifths observed a single time. This sample stems from a study of post-analysis software for immune sequencing data. Across the study: Clinical courses comprised relapsing-remitting, secondary progressive and progressive-relapsing multiple sclerosis. General study points: Significantly decreased normalized Chao1 diversity was recorded for multiple sclerosis patients relative to controls. Controls showed lower frequencies than patients for four to six TRBV segments, and TRBV5-6, TRBV5-1 and TRBV20-1 were among these. Strong co-clustering by F measure was seen for same-batch samples.

The CDR3 is 19 residues long. Trimming removed 0 bases from V and 4 bases from J, with 26 bases in between. CDR1 is DFQATT and CDR2 is SNEGSKA in the germline V gene (reference sequence). This sequence was found in a girl aged 2-10 years with multiple sclerosis. The specimen was blood. The chain is built from TRBV20-1 and TRBJ2-3; D tentatively reads TRBD1 or TRBD2 (5 bases each). The CDR3 region has the DNA TGCAGTGCTAGAGATTTGTGGGGGAGCGGAGAGGTTGTTCCAGATACGCAGTATTTT. Residues: CSARDLWGSGEVVPDTQYF.